A single count supports the clone carrying this T cell receptor beta chain. Germline assignment: CDR1 MNHEY and CDR2 SVGAGI. The CDR3 is 11 residues long. V was clipped by 6 bases and J by 3 bases, with 6 bases between them. The sample originates from a study of T cell changes during pregnancy in multiple sclerosis. The method was immunoSEQ multiplex PCR; TCRdb's version includes in-frame clones alone and lacks a portion of them. The table has some 54,000 clones, roughly 93% seen once. The chain couples TRBV6-5 to TRBJ2-7, with no clear D. The source is a female donor with multiple sclerosis, enrolled in a pregnancy study. The source material was peripheral blood, sampled after pregnancy. CDR3 coding DNA: TGTGCCAGCAGGCAGAACTACGAGCAGTACTTC. Its translation: CASRQNYEQYF.